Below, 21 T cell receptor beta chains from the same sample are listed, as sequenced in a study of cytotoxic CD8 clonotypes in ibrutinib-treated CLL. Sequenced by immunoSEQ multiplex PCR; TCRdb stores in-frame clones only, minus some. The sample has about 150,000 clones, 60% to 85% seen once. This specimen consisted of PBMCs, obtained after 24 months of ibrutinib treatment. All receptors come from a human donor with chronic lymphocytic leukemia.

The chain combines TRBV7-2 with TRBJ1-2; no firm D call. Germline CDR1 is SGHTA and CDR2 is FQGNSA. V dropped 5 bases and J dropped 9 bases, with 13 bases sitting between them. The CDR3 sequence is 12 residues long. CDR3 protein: CASSPRLVRYTF. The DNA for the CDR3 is TGTGCCAGCAGCCCCCGTCTCGTACGCTACACCTTC.

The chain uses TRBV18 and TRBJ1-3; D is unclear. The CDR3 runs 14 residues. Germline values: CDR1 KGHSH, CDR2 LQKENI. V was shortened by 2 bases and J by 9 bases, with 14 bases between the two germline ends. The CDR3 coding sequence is TGTGCCAGCTCACCAGGGATCCCCCGAGGCACCATATATTTT. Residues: CASSPGIPRGTIYF. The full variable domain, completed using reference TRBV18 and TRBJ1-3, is NAGVMQNPRHLVRRRGQEARLRCSPMKGHSHVYWYRQLPEEGLKFMVYLQKENIIDESGMPKERFSAEFPKEGPSILRIQQVVRGDSAAYFCASSPGIPRGTIYFGEGSWLTVV.

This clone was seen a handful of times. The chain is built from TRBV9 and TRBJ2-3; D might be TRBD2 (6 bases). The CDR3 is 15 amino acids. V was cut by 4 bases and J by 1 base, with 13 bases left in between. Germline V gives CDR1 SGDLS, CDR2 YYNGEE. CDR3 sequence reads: CASSPRDFRTDTQYF. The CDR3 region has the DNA TGTGCCAGCAGCCCCCGGGACTTTCGCACAGATACGCAGTATTTT.

The CDR3 spells CASSTLQGGTEAFF. As DNA, the CDR3 is TGTGCCAGCTCGACGTTACAGGGAGGGACTGAAGCTTTCTTT. V usage is TRBV18 and J usage is TRBJ1-1; tentatively, D is TRBD1 (6 bases). V shed 6 bases and J shed 5 bases, with 16 bases lying between them. The germline V gene has CDR1 KGHSH and CDR2 LQKENI. The CDR3 covers 14 residues.

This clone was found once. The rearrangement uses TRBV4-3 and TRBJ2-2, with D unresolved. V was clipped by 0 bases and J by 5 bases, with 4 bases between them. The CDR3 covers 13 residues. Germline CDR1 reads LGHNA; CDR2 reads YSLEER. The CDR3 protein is CASSQDLTGELFF. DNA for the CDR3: TGCGCCAGCAGCCAAGATCTGACCGGGGAGCTGTTTTTT.

The CDR3, as DNA: TGTGCCAGCAGTACGCGAAGAGAAAAACTGTTTTTT. Amino acids: CASSTRREKLFF. The J gene is TRBJ1-4, the V gene TRBV28; D is uncertain. The germline CDR1 and CDR2 sequences are MDHEN and SYDVKM. CDR3 size: 12 residues. V was cut by 5 bases and J by 8 bases, with 9 bases left in between.

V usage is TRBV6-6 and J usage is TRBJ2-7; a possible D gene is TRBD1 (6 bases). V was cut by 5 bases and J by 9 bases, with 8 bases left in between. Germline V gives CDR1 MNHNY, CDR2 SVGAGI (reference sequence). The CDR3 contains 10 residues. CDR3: CASSQGRQYF. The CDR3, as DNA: TGTGCCAGCAGTCAGGGGAGGCAGTACTTC.

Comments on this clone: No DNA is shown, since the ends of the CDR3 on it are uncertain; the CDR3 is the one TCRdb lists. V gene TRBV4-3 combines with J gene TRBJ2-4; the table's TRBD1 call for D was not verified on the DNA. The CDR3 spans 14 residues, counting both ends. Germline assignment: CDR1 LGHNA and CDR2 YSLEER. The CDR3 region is CASSQDWGQGALYF.

CDR3 sequence reads: CASSYSGTLNEQFF. CDR3 nucleotides: TGTGCCAGCAGTTACTCAGGGACCCTCAATGAGCAGTTCTTC. The chain is built from TRBV6-5 and TRBJ2-1; TRBD1 or TRBD2 may be the D gene (5 bases each). The CDR3 loop spans 14 amino acids. Trimming pared 0 bases from V and 6 bases from J, leaving 9 bases between. Germline V CDR1 and CDR2: MNHEY, SVGAGI.

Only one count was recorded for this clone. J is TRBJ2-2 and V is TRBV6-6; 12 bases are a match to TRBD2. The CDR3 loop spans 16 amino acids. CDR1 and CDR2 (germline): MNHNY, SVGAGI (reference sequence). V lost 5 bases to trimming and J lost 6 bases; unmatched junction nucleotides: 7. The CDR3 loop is CASSRLAGVGAGELFF. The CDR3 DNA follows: TGTGCCAGCAGTAGACTAGCGGGAGTGGGAGCCGGGGAGCTGTTTTTT.

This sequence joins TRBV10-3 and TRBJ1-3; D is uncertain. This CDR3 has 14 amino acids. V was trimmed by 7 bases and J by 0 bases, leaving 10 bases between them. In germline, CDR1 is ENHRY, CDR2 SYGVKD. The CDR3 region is CAITPGLSGNTIYF. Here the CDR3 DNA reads TGTGCCATCACCCCAGGCCTCTCTGGAAACACCATATATTTT.

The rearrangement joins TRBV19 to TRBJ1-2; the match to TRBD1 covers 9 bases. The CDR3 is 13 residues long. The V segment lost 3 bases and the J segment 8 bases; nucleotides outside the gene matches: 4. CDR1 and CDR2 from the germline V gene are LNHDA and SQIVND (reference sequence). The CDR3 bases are TGTGCCAGTAGTATGGCACAGGGGGCGGGCTACACCTTC. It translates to CASSMAQGAGYTF. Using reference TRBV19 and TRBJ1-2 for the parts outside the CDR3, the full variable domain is DGGITQSPKYLFRKEGQNVTLSCEQNLNHDAMYWYRQDPGQGLRLIYYSQIVNDFQKGDIAEGYSVSREKKESFPLTVTSAQKNPTAFYLCASSMAQGAGYTFGSGTRLTVV.

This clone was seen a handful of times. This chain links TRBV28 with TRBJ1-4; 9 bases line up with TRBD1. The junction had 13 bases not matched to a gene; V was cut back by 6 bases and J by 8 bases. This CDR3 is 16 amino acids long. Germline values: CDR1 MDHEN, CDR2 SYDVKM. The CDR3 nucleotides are TGTGCCAGCAGCACCCGCACAGGGGGCCGGGGGGAAAAACTGTTTTTT. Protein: CASSTRTGGRGEKLFF.

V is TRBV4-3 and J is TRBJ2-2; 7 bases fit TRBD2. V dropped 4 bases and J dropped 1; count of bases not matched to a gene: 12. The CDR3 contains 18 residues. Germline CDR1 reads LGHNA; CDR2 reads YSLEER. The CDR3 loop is CASSPAPAGGLNTGELFF. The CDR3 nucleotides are TGCGCCAGCAGCCCCGCCCCCGCCGGGGGGTTGAACACCGGGGAGCTGTTTTTT.

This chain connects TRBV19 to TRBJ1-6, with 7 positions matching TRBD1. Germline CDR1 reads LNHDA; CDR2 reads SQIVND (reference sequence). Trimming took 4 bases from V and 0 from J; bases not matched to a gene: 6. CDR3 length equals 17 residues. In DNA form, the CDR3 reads TGTGCCAGTAGTAAGGGACAGCCCAGCTCCTATAATTCACCCCTCCACTTT. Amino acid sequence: CASSKGQPSSYNSPLHF.

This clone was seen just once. This chain's CDR3 is CASNSLWGSYSPLHF. DNA of the CDR3: TGCGCCAGCAACTCCCTTTGGGGTTCTTATTCACCCCTCCACTTT. V usage is TRBV23-1 and J usage is TRBJ1-6; D unresolved. TRBV23-1 is an ORF for which the function is uncertain. This CDR3 contains 15 residues. Trimming shortened V by 7 bases and J by 8 bases, and 18 bases separated the two germline ends.

CDR3 nucleotides: TGCGCCAGAAACAGGGGCCGCCAAGAGACCCAGTACTTC. It is translated as CARNRGRQETQYF. V gene TRBV5-1 combines with J gene TRBJ2-5, with 7 positions matching TRBD1. There are 13 residues in the CDR3. J gave up 1 base and V 8 bases, and 5 bases lay outside the gene matches. Germline CDR1 reads SGHRS; CDR2 reads YFSETQ.

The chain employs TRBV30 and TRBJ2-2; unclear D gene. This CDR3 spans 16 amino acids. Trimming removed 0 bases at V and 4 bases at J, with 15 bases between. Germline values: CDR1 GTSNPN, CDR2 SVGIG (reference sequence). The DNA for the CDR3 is TGTGCCTGGAGTGTAGGGCCCGCGTCGGGCACCGGGGAGCTGTTTTTT. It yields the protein CAWSVGPASGTGELFF.

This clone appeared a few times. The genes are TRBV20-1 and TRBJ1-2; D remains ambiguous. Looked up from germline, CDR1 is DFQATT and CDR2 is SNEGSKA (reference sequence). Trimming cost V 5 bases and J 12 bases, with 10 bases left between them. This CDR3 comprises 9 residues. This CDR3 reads CSALAWDTF. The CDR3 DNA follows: TGCAGTGCTCTCGCGTGGGACACCTTC.

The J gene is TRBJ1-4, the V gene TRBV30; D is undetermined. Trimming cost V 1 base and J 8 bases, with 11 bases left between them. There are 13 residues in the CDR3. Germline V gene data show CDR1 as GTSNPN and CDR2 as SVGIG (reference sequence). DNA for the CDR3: TGTGCCTGGAGTGGATCAGGCGGAGAAAAACTGTTTTTT. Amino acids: CAWSGSGGEKLFF.

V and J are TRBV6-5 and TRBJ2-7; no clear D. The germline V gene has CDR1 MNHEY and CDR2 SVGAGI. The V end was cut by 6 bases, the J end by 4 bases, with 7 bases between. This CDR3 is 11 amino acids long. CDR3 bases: TGTGCCAGCAGGTCGTGGTACGAGCAGTACTTC. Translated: CASRSWYEQYF.